This record covers a single T cell receptor beta chain. TCRdb's table, derived via immunoSEQ multiplex PCR, lists solely in-frame clones and lacks some. The table records tens of thousands of clones, 80% to 95% of them present only once. The source of the sample is a study of control samples from healthy donors and cancer patients. Trimming took 4 bases from V and 7 from J; bases not matched to a gene: 8. In germline, CDR1 is MNHEY, CDR2 SVGEGT. This CDR3 is 15 amino acids long. Sequencing was done on a sample of PBMCs. The chain combines TRBV6-2 or TRBV6-3 with TRBJ1-3; 9 bases map to TRBD1. The sequence derives from a man aged 40-49 years with colorectal cancer. The DNA for the CDR3 is TGTGCCAGCAGTTCCCGGGACAGGGTGTGGAACACCATATATTTT. It encodes CASSSRDRVWNTIYF.